This is a list of T cell receptor beta chains from one sample in a study of shared clonotypes between healthy human individuals. The table came from immunoSEQ multiplex PCR; TCRdb's copy has only in-frame clones and leaves some out. Of around 1.5 million clones listed, 98% are singletons. Sequencing input: naive CD4+ T cells sorted from blood. Every receptor here comes from a man between 25 and 39 years old in good health. CDR3s include the opening cysteine and the closing phenylalanine or tryptophan. The order of the fields is D gene, J gene, V gene, clone size, CDR3 length, CDR3 DNA, CDR3 protein. The D gene is left open where the match is weak. Clone size is given for some rows only: seen once, a few or many times, or a class if the clone is expanded.

d_gene: TRBD1
j_gene: TRBJ1-2
v_gene: TRBV18
abundance: NA
len: 17
CDR3nt: TGTGCCAGCTCAACTATAGTTTCCGGGACAGCTAACTATGGCTACACCTTC
CDR3aa: CASSTIVSGTANYGYTF

d_gene: TRBD2
j_gene: TRBJ2-1
v_gene: TRBV29-1
abundance: NA
len: 16
CDR3nt: TGCAGCGTTGAGGGTAGCGGGCCGACCTCCTACAATGAGCAGTTCTTC
CDR3aa: CSVEGSGPTSYNEQFF

d_gene: NA
j_gene: TRBJ2-1
v_gene: TRBV19
abundance: NA
len: 14
CDR3nt: TGTGCCAGTAGTCGGAGGGTTTCCTACAATGAGCAGTTCTTC
CDR3aa: CASSRRVSYNEQFF

d_gene: TRBD2
j_gene: TRBJ2-3
v_gene: TRBV11-2
abundance: NA
len: 17
CDR3nt: TGTGCCAGCAGCTTTAGTAGCGGGCGCACTAGCACAGATACGCAGTATTTT
CDR3aa: CASSFSSGRTSTDTQYF

d_gene: TRBD1
j_gene: TRBJ2-5
v_gene: TRBV19
abundance: NA
len: 14
CDR3nt: TGTGCCAGTAGCCGGGACAGGGTCCCAGAGACCCAGTACTTC
CDR3aa: CASSRDRVPETQYF

d_gene: NA
j_gene: TRBJ1-1
v_gene: TRBV10-3
abundance: NA
len: 13
CDR3nt: TGTGCCATCAGTGTGGACCTGAACACTGAAGCTTTCTTT
CDR3aa: CAISVDLNTEAFF

d_gene: TRBD1
j_gene: TRBJ2-5
v_gene: TRBV5-1
abundance: NA
len: 16
CDR3nt: TGCGCCAGCAGCTTGCTTGGGACAGGGGCGTCAGAGACCCAGTACTTC
CDR3aa: CASSLLGTGASETQYF

d_gene: TRBD2
j_gene: TRBJ2-3
v_gene: TRBV9
abundance: NA
len: 19
CDR3nt: TGTGCCAGCAGCGTCGCTCTTAGCGGGACGAAGATGCGCACAGATACGCAGTATTTT
CDR3aa: CASSVALSGTKMRTDTQYF

d_gene: NA
j_gene: TRBJ2-1
v_gene: TRBV10-1
abundance: NA
len: 17
CDR3nt: TGCGCCAGCAGTGATCGTAAGCGGCCGAGCTCCTACAATGAGCAGTTCTTC
CDR3aa: CASSDRKRPSSYNEQFF

d_gene: TRBD1
j_gene: TRBJ1-4
v_gene: TRBV7-6
abundance: NA
len: 14
CDR3nt: TGTGCCAGCAGCCCTACGGGACAGAATGAAAAACTGTTTTTT
CDR3aa: CASSPTGQNEKLFF

d_gene: TRBD1
j_gene: TRBJ1-2
v_gene: TRBV7-9
abundance: once
len: 15
CDR3nt: TGTGCCAGCAGCGCGGCCGGGACAGGGGTAGCAGGCTACACCTTC
CDR3aa: CASSAAGTGVAGYTF

d_gene: NA
j_gene: TRBJ1-2
v_gene: TRBV11-2
abundance: NA
len: 19
CDR3nt: TGTGCCAGCAGCTTTAGGATAAGGGGCCTTCAGCCAGGGATGTTTGGCTACACCTTC
CDR3aa: CASSFRIRGLQPGMFGYTF

d_gene: TRBD1
j_gene: TRBJ1-5
v_gene: TRBV6-1
abundance: NA
len: 15
CDR3nt: TGTGCCAGCAGTGAAGTGGGGACAGGGTATCAGCCCCAGCATTTT
CDR3aa: CASSEVGTGYQPQHF

d_gene: NA
j_gene: TRBJ2-5
v_gene: TRBV9
abundance: NA
len: 13
CDR3nt: TGTGCCAGCAGCGTAGGGCAGCAAGAGACCCAGTACTTC
CDR3aa: CASSVGQQETQYF

d_gene: TRBD1
j_gene: TRBJ2-3
v_gene: TRBV5-1
abundance: NA
len: 15
CDR3nt: TGCGCCAGCAGCTTGGCAGGGGGCCACACAGATACGCAGTATTTT
CDR3aa: CASSLAGGHTDTQYF

d_gene: NA
j_gene: TRBJ2-5
v_gene: TRBV6-5
abundance: NA
len: 14
CDR3nt: TGTGCCAGCAGTTACTCACCCGGGAGCGAGACCCAGTACTTC
CDR3aa: CASSYSPGSETQYF

d_gene: NA
j_gene: TRBJ2-2
v_gene: TRBV5-6
abundance: NA
len: 14
CDR3nt: TGTGCCAGCAGCCCGAAGGGGCTCCGTGAGGAGCTGTTTTTT
CDR3aa: CASSPKGLREELFF

d_gene: TRBD2
j_gene: TRBJ2-3
v_gene: TRBV7-2
abundance: NA
len: 16
CDR3nt: TGTGCCAGCAGCTTAGTGGGTAGCGGGAGTACAGATACGCAGTATTTT
CDR3aa: CASSLVGSGSTDTQYF

d_gene: TRBD1
j_gene: TRBJ1-1
v_gene: TRBV29-1
abundance: NA
len: 14
CDR3nt: TGCAGCGTTACAACAGGGGGCATGAACACTGAAGCTTTCTTT
CDR3aa: CSVTTGGMNTEAFF

d_gene: NA
j_gene: TRBJ2-4
v_gene: TRBV21-1
abundance: NA
len: 13
CDR3nt: TGTGCCAGCTCTTGGGCAGGGGACTTCTTTCAGTACTTC
CDR3aa: CASSWAGDFFQYF

d_gene: TRBD2
j_gene: TRBJ2-1
v_gene: TRBV9
abundance: NA
len: 15
CDR3nt: TGTGCCAGCAGCCCCACAGGGAGCGGGGGACATGAGCAGTTCTTC
CDR3aa: CASSPTGSGGHEQFF

d_gene: NA
j_gene: TRBJ1-1
v_gene: TRBV29-1
abundance: NA
len: 11
CDR3nt: TGCAGCGTTGCGAGGGTGACTGAAGCTTTCTTT
CDR3aa: CSVARVTEAFF

d_gene: NA
j_gene: TRBJ2-2
v_gene: TRBV5-5
abundance: NA
len: 15
CDR3nt: TGTGCCAGCAGCTTGGCCCCAGGGGTGAGCGGGGAGCTGTTTTTT
CDR3aa: CASSLAPGVSGELFF

d_gene: TRBD2
j_gene: TRBJ2-7
v_gene: TRBV13
abundance: NA
len: 15
CDR3nt: TGTGCCAGCAGCCCGGGACTAGCGGGGTCCTACGAGCAGTACTTC
CDR3aa: CASSPGLAGSYEQYF

d_gene: TRBD2
j_gene: TRBJ2-3
v_gene: TRBV28
abundance: NA
len: 15
CDR3nt: TGTGCCAGCAGTTCCCTAGCGGGGGGCACAGATACGCAGTATTTT
CDR3aa: CASSSLAGGTDTQYF

d_gene: NA
j_gene: TRBJ2-2
v_gene: TRBV27
abundance: NA
len: 18
CDR3nt: TGTGCCAGCAGTTTATTTCCCGGACTATCGCAATACACCGGGGAGCTGTTTTTT
CDR3aa: CASSLFPGLSQYTGELFF

d_gene: NA
j_gene: TRBJ2-7
v_gene: TRBV21-1
abundance: NA
len: 13
CDR3nt: TGTGCCAGCAGCAAACGGTTGGGGACCGAGCAGTACTTC
CDR3aa: CASSKRLGTEQYF

d_gene: TRBD1
j_gene: TRBJ2-1
v_gene: TRBV30
abundance: NA
len: 14
CDR3nt: TGTGCCTGGAGTGGGCTGACAGGGACGAATGAGCAGTTCTTC
CDR3aa: CAWSGLTGTNEQFF

d_gene: NA
j_gene: TRBJ1-3
v_gene: TRBV18
abundance: NA
len: 16
CDR3nt: TGTGCCAGCTCACCCCCTGGGGCTAGCTCTGGAAACACCATATATTTT
CDR3aa: CASSPPGASSGNTIYF

d_gene: NA
j_gene: TRBJ2-3
v_gene: TRBV29-1
abundance: NA
len: 12
CDR3nt: TGCAGCGTCGACCCACAGGGAAATACGCAGTATTTT
CDR3aa: CSVDPQGNTQYF

d_gene: NA
j_gene: TRBJ2-7
v_gene: TRBV5-1
abundance: NA
len: 13
CDR3nt: TGCGCCAGCAGCCTGACAGTCTCCTACGAGCAGTACTTC
CDR3aa: CASSLTVSYEQYF

d_gene: NA
j_gene: TRBJ2-7
v_gene: TRBV7-6
abundance: NA
len: 13
CDR3nt: TGTGCCAGCAGCTTAGGGACAGTATACGAGCAGTACTTC
CDR3aa: CASSLGTVYEQYF

d_gene: TRBD2
j_gene: TRBJ2-2
v_gene: TRBV10-2
abundance: NA
len: 15
CDR3nt: TGCGCCAGCAGAACTAGCGGGAGCGACACCGGGGAGCTGTTTTTT
CDR3aa: CASRTSGSDTGELFF

d_gene: TRBD1
j_gene: TRBJ1-1
v_gene: TRBV2
abundance: NA
len: 15
CDR3nt: TGTGCCAGCAGGCAGTACAGGGGAGGGCACACTGAAGCTTTCTTT
CDR3aa: CASRQYRGGHTEAFF

d_gene: TRBD1
j_gene: TRBJ2-7
v_gene: TRBV2
abundance: NA
len: 14
CDR3nt: TGTGCCAGCAGCGAACAGGGGTTGGGCTACGAGCAGTACTTC
CDR3aa: CASSEQGLGYEQYF

d_gene: NA
j_gene: TRBJ2-3
v_gene: TRBV5-5
abundance: NA
len: 14
CDR3nt: TGTGCCAGCAGCTTACAGACCAGCACAGATACGCAGTATTTT
CDR3aa: CASSLQTSTDTQYF

d_gene: TRBD1
j_gene: TRBJ1-5
v_gene: TRBV5-6
abundance: once
len: 16
CDR3nt: TGTGCCAGCAGCTTGGTGGGACAGGGGATTGGTCAGCCCCAGCATTTT
CDR3aa: CASSLVGQGIGQPQHF

d_gene: NA
j_gene: TRBJ1-1
v_gene: TRBV7-2
abundance: NA
len: 13
CDR3nt: TGTGCCAGCAGCTCCCTAGTGAACACTGAAGCTTTCTTT
CDR3aa: CASSSLVNTEAFF

d_gene: NA
j_gene: TRBJ2-7
v_gene: TRBV2
abundance: NA
len: 15
CDR3nt: TGTGCCAGCACTCCCGTACGAGTGTCATTCTACGAGCAGTACTTC
CDR3aa: CASTPVRVSFYEQYF

d_gene: TRBD1
j_gene: TRBJ2-7
v_gene: TRBV6-1
abundance: NA
len: 15
CDR3nt: TGTGCCAGCAGTCAAGGGACAGGGATGTCCTACGAGCAGTACTTC
CDR3aa: CASSQGTGMSYEQYF

d_gene: NA
j_gene: TRBJ2-3
v_gene: TRBV9
abundance: NA
len: 12
CDR3nt: TGTGCCAGCAGCGTAGGACTAGATACGCAGTATTTT
CDR3aa: CASSVGLDTQYF

d_gene: TRBD1
j_gene: TRBJ1-1
v_gene: TRBV18
abundance: NA
len: 14
CDR3nt: TGTGCCAGCTCACCTACGACAGGGGACACTGAAGCTTTCTTT
CDR3aa: CASSPTTGDTEAFF

d_gene: NA
j_gene: TRBJ2-3
v_gene: TRBV5-1
abundance: NA
len: 14
CDR3nt: TGCGCCAGCAGCGGCACGACTAGCACAGATACGCAGTATTTT
CDR3aa: CASSGTTSTDTQYF

d_gene: NA
j_gene: TRBJ1-2
v_gene: TRBV29-1
abundance: NA
len: 15
CDR3nt: TGCAGCGTTGCTCTGGAGGGCCGAACTAACTATGGCTACACCTTC
CDR3aa: CSVALEGRTNYGYTF

d_gene: TRBD1
j_gene: TRBJ1-1
v_gene: TRBV19
abundance: NA
len: 13
CDR3nt: TGTGCCAGTAGTGACAGGGTGAACACTGAAGCTTTCTTT
CDR3aa: CASSDRVNTEAFF

d_gene: NA
j_gene: TRBJ1-5
v_gene: TRBV15
abundance: NA
len: 14
CDR3nt: TGTGCCACCAGCAGAGATCAACGAAATCAGCCCCAGCATTTT
CDR3aa: CATSRDQRNQPQHF

d_gene: NA
j_gene: TRBJ2-7
v_gene: TRBV7-2
abundance: NA
len: 15
CDR3nt: TGTGCCAGCAGCCCCTTGACCCAGGAGCTCTACGAGCAGTACTTC
CDR3aa: CASSPLTQELYEQYF

d_gene: NA
j_gene: TRBJ1-5
v_gene: TRBV20-1
abundance: NA
len: 11
CDR3nt: TGCAGTGCTACAGGGAATCAGCCCCAGCATTTT
CDR3aa: CSATGNQPQHF

d_gene: TRBD1
j_gene: TRBJ2-3
v_gene: TRBV19
abundance: NA
len: 14
CDR3nt: TGTGCCTCCAGACTACAGGGGGGCACAGATACGCAGTATTTT
CDR3aa: CASRLQGGTDTQYF